These T cell receptor beta chains were read from a single sample in a study of T cell responses to AZD1222 COVID-19 vaccine. The assay was immunoSEQ multiplex PCR, and TCRdb's table has in-frame clones only and misses some. The sample lists about 150,000 clones; about 90% were seen once. Sequences were derived from peripheral blood, sampled 28 days after the second AZD1222 dose. All receptors come from an adult who received the AZD1222 COVID-19 vaccine. Each CDR3 is given with its conserved first and last residue. A D gene is named only where the DNA matches it firmly. Clone sizes are given selectively: once, few, many, or a class where the clone is expanded.

j_call	v_call	d_call	clone_size	cdr3_aa	cdr3_nt
TRBJ1-1	TRBV5-1	NA	NA	CASSLAPMNTEAFF	TGCGCCAGCAGCTTGGCCCCTATGAACACTGAAGCTTTCTTT
TRBJ1-2	TRBV3-1/TRBV3-2	NA	NA	CASGQTNYYTF	TGTGCCAGCGGACAGACTAACTACTACACCTTC
TRBJ2-2	TRBV5-1	TRBD1	once	CASSPRTGNTGELFF	TGCGCCAGCAGCCCCCGGACAGGAAACACCGGGGAGCTGTTTTTT
TRBJ2-2	TRBV30	NA	NA	CAWSVALNTGELFF	TGTGCCTGGAGTGTTGCTCTCAACACCGGGGAGCTGTTTTTT
TRBJ2-5	TRBV2	NA	NA	CASSGLGATQYF	TGTGCCAGCAGTGGACTAGGGGCGACCCAGTACTTC
TRBJ2-7	TRBV5-6	NA	once	CASSPAGTYEQYF	TGTGCCAGCAGCCCGGCGGGAACCTACGAGCAGTACTTC
TRBJ2-3	TRBV19	TRBD2	NA	CASRIAGGSTDTQYF	TGTGCCAGTAGAATAGCGGGAGGGAGCACAGATACGCAGTATTTT
TRBJ1-1	TRBV7-2	TRBD1	NA	CASSLVRDRNTEAFF	TGTGCCAGCAGCTTAGTCCGGGACAGGAACACTGAAGCTTTCTTT
TRBJ2-7	TRBV3-1/TRBV3-2	NA	NA	CASSQDLGVSYEQYF	TGTGCCAGCAGCCAAGATCTGGGTGTCTCCTACGAGCAGTACTTC
TRBJ2-7	TRBV19	TRBD2	NA	CASSKGTSGSLDEQYF	TGTGCCAGTAGTAAGGGGACTAGCGGGAGTCTCGACGAGCAGTACTTC
TRBJ1-1	TRBV2	NA	NA	CASSETGRNTEAFF	TGTGCCAGCAGTGAAACCGGCAGGAACACTGAAGCTTTCTTT
TRBJ2-7	TRBV10-3	TRBD2	NA	CAITDQRGAYEQYF	TGTGCCATCACCGACCAGCGGGGGGCCTACGAGCAGTACTTC
TRBJ2-7	TRBV7-9	NA	NA	CASSSREEGPYEQYF	TGTGCCAGCAGCTCGAGGGAAGAGGGTCCCTACGAGCAGTACTTC
TRBJ2-3	TRBV29-1	TRBD2	NA	CSVRGVAGEGDTQYF	TGCAGCGTCCGGGGGGTAGCGGGAGAAGGAGATACGCAGTATTTT
TRBJ1-5	TRBV7-2	TRBD1	NA	CASSVYRGDQPQHF	TGTGCCAGCAGCGTCTACAGGGGGGATCAGCCCCAGCATTTT
TRBJ2-6	TRBV2	NA	NA	CASSALVSGANVLTF	TGTGCCAGCAGCGCACTAGTCTCTGGGGCCAACGTCCTGACTTTC
TRBJ1-2	TRBV27	NA	once	CASSPQTGTSFQKGYTF	TGTGCCAGCAGTCCCCAGACGGGGACCAGTTTTCAGAAAGGCTACACCTTC
TRBJ2-7	TRBV6-1	NA	NA	CASSEWEVSGAYEQYF	TGTGCCAGCAGTGAATGGGAGGTTTCAGGCGCCTACGAGCAGTACTTC
TRBJ2-7	TRBV4-3	TRBD1	NA	CASSQEARGREQYF	TGCGCCAGCAGCCAAGAGGCCAGGGGGCGCGAGCAGTACTTC
TRBJ1-5	TRBV19	TRBD1	NA	CASRETGSGYSNQPQHF	TGTGCCAGTAGGGAGACAGGGTCTGGGTATAGCAATCAGCCCCAGCATTTT
TRBJ1-4	TRBV6-2/TRBV6-3	NA	NA	CASSYSTGNEKLFF	TGTGCCAGCAGTTACTCTACAGGGAATGAAAAACTGTTTTTT
TRBJ2-7	TRBV14	TRBD2	NA	CASSPRGGKNYEQYF	TGTGCCAGCAGCCCCCGGGGGGGGAAAAACTACGAGCAGTACTTC
TRBJ1-6	TRBV28	NA	NA	CASTARGVRDSPLHF	TGTGCCAGCACCGCGCGAGGAGTACGGGATTCACCCCTCCACTTT
TRBJ2-3	TRBV9	TRBD2	NA	CASSVEASGSSDTQYF	TGTGCCAGCAGCGTAGAGGCTAGCGGGAGTTCGGATACGCAGTATTTT
TRBJ1-3	TRBV5-1	NA	NA	CASSFAPGTPHSGNTIYF	TGCGCCAGCAGCTTTGCCCCGGGCACACCGCACTCTGGAAACACCATATATTTT
TRBJ2-2	TRBV27	NA	NA	CASSSPRAGELFF	TGTGCCAGCAGTTCACCTCGTGCCGGGGAGCTGTTTTTT
TRBJ2-7	TRBV24-1	TRBD1	once	CATSDPLGTGGLYF	TGTGCCACCAGTGACCCTTTGGGGACAGGGGGCTTGTACTTC
TRBJ1-2	TRBV7-9	TRBD1	NA	CASSTWTGGDYGYTF	TGTGCCAGCAGCACCTGGACAGGGGGCGACTATGGCTACACCTTC
TRBJ2-3	TRBV3-1/TRBV3-2	TRBD1	few	CASSRDRRTDTQYF	TGTGCCAGCAGTCGGGACAGGCGCACAGATACGCAGTATTTT
TRBJ2-1	TRBV7-9	TRBD2	NA	CASHESSGSNEQFF	TGTGCCAGCCACGAGAGTAGCGGGTCGAATGAGCAGTTCTTC
TRBJ2-7	TRBV5-5	TRBD1	NA	CASTPTGQGAHEQYF	TGTGCCAGCACTCCGACAGGGCAAGGGGCCCACGAGCAGTACTTC
TRBJ1-1	TRBV19	NA	few	CASSIGRTNTEAFF	TGTGCCAGTAGTATAGGACGGACGAACACTGAAGCTTTCTTT
TRBJ1-3	TRBV28	NA	NA	CASSRGGSSGNTIYF	TGTGCCAGCAGCCGGGGAGGGAGCTCTGGAAACACCATATATTTT
TRBJ1-5	TRBV7-2	NA	NA	CASSQGLGGQPQHF	TGTGCCAGCAGCCAGGGCTTAGGAGGTCAGCCCCAGCATTTT
TRBJ1-3	TRBV28	NA	once	CASRAGTVGNTIYF	TGTGCCAGCAGGGCCGGGACCGTCGGAAACACCATATATTTT
TRBJ1-1	TRBV5-6	NA	NA	CASSLAKGKGHHVTEAFF	TGTGCCAGCAGCTTGGCCAAGGGAAAGGGCCACCACGTTACTGAAGCTTTCTTT
TRBJ2-5	TRBV24-1	NA	NA	CATSDRGKGETQYF	TGTGCCACCAGTGACCGAGGGAAGGGGGAGACCCAGTACTTC
TRBJ1-1	TRBV7-9	TRBD1	NA	CASTFGQGRKNTEAFF	TGTGCCAGCACCTTCGGACAGGGGCGAAAGAACACTGAAGCTTTCTTT
TRBJ2-7	TRBV7-2	TRBD2	NA	CASSPKGGLAGGEQYF	TGTGCCAGCAGCCCAAAGGGCGGACTAGCGGGAGGCGAGCAGTACTTC
TRBJ2-5	TRBV28	TRBD1	NA	CASSLDGQVQETQYF	TGTGCCAGCAGTTTAGATGGACAGGTCCAAGAGACCCAGTACTTC
TRBJ2-1	TRBV10-3	NA	NA	CAISALDTSYNEQFF	TGTGCCATCAGTGCTTTGGACACCTCCTACAATGAGCAGTTCTTC
TRBJ1-1	TRBV28	NA	NA	CASSLIEGFQTEAFF	TGTGCCAGCAGCCTCATTGAGGGGTTCCAAACTGAAGCTTTCTTT
TRBJ1-5	TRBV6-8	NA	NA	CASVHRLSGGDQPQHF	TGTGCCAGCGTGCATCGACTTTCGGGGGGAGATCAGCCCCAGCATTTT
TRBJ1-2	TRBV6-5	TRBD1	once	CASSYSSRTGRGYTF	TGTGCCAGCAGTTACTCGTCCAGGACAGGAAGGGGCTACACCTTC
TRBJ1-1	TRBV19	TRBD1	NA	CASRRPGTGGWNTEAFF	TGTGCCAGTAGGCGTCCCGGGACAGGGGGCTGGAACACTGAAGCTTTCTTT
TRBJ1-3	TRBV5-1	NA	NA	CASSLEQGIAGNTIYF	TGCGCCAGCAGCTTGGAACAGGGTATCGCTGGAAACACCATATATTTT
TRBJ2-1	TRBV10-2	TRBD2	NA	CASSASGRPYNEQFF	TGCGCCAGCAGTGCTAGCGGGAGACCCTACAATGAGCAGTTCTTC
TRBJ1-5	TRBV19	NA	NA	CASQGGTNQPQHF	TGTGCCAGTCAAGGGGGTACCAATCAGCCCCAGCATTTT
TRBJ1-2	TRBV29-1	TRBD1	NA	CSVEGQGLNGYTF	TGCAGCGTTGAAGGACAGGGGCTTAATGGCTACACCTTC
TRBJ1-4	TRBV3-1/TRBV3-2	NA	NA	CASSQRASAMTNEKLFF	TGTGCCAGCAGCCAGAGGGCCTCCGCAATGACTAATGAAAAACTGTTTTTT
TRBJ1-2	TRBV6-5	TRBD1	NA	CASSYSEQGAHGYTF	TGTGCCAGCAGTTACTCGGAACAGGGGGCGCATGGCTACACCTTC
TRBJ1-1	TRBV10-3	NA	NA	CAISEYADEAFF	TGTGCCATCAGTGAGTACGCGGATGAAGCTTTCTTT
TRBJ1-3	TRBV18	NA	NA	CASSPNQGSGNTIYF	TGTGCCAGCTCACCGAATCAGGGTTCTGGAAACACCATATATTTT
TRBJ1-1	TRBV12-3/TRBV12-4	NA	NA	CASSHREWAEAFF	TGTGCCAGCAGTCACAGGGAATGGGCTGAAGCTTTCTTT
TRBJ1-2	TRBV7-2	TRBD1	NA	CASSFSRQGRNGYTF	TGTGCCAGCAGCTTTTCCCGACAGGGAAGAAATGGCTACACCTTC
TRBJ1-3	TRBV11-3	NA	NA	CASSLSGGTNTIYF	TGTGCCAGCAGCTTAAGTGGGGGCACAAACACCATATATTTT
TRBJ2-5	TRBV19	TRBD2	NA	CATSGGTSVGQYF	TGTGCCACCTCTGGAGGGACTAGCGTTGGCCAGTACTTC
TRBJ2-5	TRBV5-4	TRBD2	NA	CASSDQSGSIETQYF	TGTGCCAGCAGCGACCAAAGCGGGAGTATAGAGACCCAGTACTTC
TRBJ2-1	TRBV28	TRBD2	NA	CASSSVAGGWDEQFF	TGTGCCAGCAGTTCCGTAGCGGGAGGGTGGGATGAGCAGTTCTTC